This TCR beta chain emerged from a study of CD8+ T cells in alopecia areata. Study information: The drug, oral tofacitinib, was given to treated patients at 5 to 10 mg twice daily. Study observations and caveats: Persistence of many expanded lesional clones was seen in scalp and blood during tofacitinib. Clonality exceeded that of normal scalp in lesional scalp, most notably in alopecia totalis/universalis.

The V gene lost 0 bases and the J gene lost 0 bases, with 17 bases spanning the gap. This CDR3 is 17 amino acids long. Germline V lookup: CDR1 GTSNPN, CDR2 SVGIG (reference sequence). Treatment given: oral pan-JAK inhibitor, 5-10 mg twice daily. Alopecia areata patients had lesional scalp punch biopsies and peripheral blood taken from them. This clone was seen just once. Its antigen is as yet unknown. cDNA reverse transcribed from extracted RNA served as the sequencing template. Profiling relied on immunoSEQ multiplex PCR, and the TCRdb table lists in-frame clones only, not all of them. The sample has under 200,000 clones, 65% seen once.

The J gene is TRBJ1-1, the V gene TRBV30; D gene ambiguous. The clonotype comes from a human donor with alopecia areata. The material sequenced was CD4+ T cells sorted from blood, taken at week 4, from a patient treated with tofacitinib. The CDR3 is CAWSVRVLSRLNTEAFF. In DNA, the CDR3 is TGTGCCTGGAGTGTCCGGGTCTTATCCCGTCTGAACACTGAAGCTTTCTTT.